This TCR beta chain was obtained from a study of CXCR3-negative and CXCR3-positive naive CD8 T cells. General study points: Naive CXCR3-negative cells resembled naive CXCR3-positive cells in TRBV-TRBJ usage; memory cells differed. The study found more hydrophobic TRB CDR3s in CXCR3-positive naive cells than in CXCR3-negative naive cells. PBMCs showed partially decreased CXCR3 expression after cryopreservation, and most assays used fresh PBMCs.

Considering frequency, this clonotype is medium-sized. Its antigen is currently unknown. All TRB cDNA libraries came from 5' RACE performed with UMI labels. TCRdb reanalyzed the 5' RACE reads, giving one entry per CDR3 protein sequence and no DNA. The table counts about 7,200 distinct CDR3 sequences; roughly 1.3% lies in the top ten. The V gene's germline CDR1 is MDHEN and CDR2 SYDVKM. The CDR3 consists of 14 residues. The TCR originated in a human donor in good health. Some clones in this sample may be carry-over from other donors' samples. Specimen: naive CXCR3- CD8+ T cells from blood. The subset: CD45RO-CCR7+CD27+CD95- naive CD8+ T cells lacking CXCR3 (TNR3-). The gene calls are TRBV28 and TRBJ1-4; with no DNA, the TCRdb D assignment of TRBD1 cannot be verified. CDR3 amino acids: CATNTKGGREKLFF.